This TCR beta chain comes out of a study of T-cell memory formation after mild COVID-19. Study summary: Most TCR clusters belonged to a single donor.

A single record per CDR3 protein comes from TCRdb applying MiXCR to the 5' RACE reads. The data contain some 150,000 distinct CDR3 sequences, approximately 5.7% of them singletons. This clonotype was detected ten times or more. Its specificity is unknown. After removal of 2 bases from V and 7 bases from J, the junction contained 7 bases not matched to a gene. The CDR3 has 15 amino acids. Germline CDR1 is SGHRS and CDR2 is YFSETQ. Study-wide results and caveats: A subset of responding clones appeared in pre-infection memory, suggesting cross-reactive memory joined. Clones shrinking from day 15 to 85 showed even CD4/CD8 mixes; later expanders tilted CD4+.

This sequence originates from an adult woman who had mild COVID-19 (a few samples of this study predate the infection). Cell type and time point are not known. Sample: PBMCs or a T cell subset sorted from them (not recorded which). J is TRBJ2-1 and V is TRBV5-1, with 9 bases identical to TRBD2. The CDR3 loop reads CASSFEAGGGNEQFF. The DNA of the CDR3 is TGCGCCAGCAGCTTCGAAGCGGGAGGAGGAAATGAGCAGTTCTTC.